This TCR beta chain was obtained from a study of cytomegalovirus exposure and HLA in healthy donors. Study conclusions and caveats: Researchers reported in a later analysis that a missense DCLRE1C variant was tied to TCR beta V- and J-gene trimming.

Concerning this clone: Its target is not known.

The PCR made use of 60 Vbeta and 13 Jbeta primers. Repertoires were generated with immunoSEQ multiplex PCR, while TCRdb's copy carries only in-frame clones and drops some. The sample contains tens of thousands of clones, less than 65% of which appear only once. This CDR3 is 14 amino acids long. The V and J ends lost 0 bases and 4 bases respectively, with 10 bases between them. Germline V CDR1 and CDR2: SGDLS, YYNGEE. Specimen: PBMCs. This TCR derives from a woman under 40 in good health and CMV-seronegative. This chain links TRBV9 with TRBJ1-1, with TRBD1 as a possible D gene (6 bases). The CDR3 protein is CASSVVIGGTEAFF. The CDR3 nucleotides are TGTGCCAGCAGCGTAGTCATAGGGGGCACTGAAGCTTTCTTT.